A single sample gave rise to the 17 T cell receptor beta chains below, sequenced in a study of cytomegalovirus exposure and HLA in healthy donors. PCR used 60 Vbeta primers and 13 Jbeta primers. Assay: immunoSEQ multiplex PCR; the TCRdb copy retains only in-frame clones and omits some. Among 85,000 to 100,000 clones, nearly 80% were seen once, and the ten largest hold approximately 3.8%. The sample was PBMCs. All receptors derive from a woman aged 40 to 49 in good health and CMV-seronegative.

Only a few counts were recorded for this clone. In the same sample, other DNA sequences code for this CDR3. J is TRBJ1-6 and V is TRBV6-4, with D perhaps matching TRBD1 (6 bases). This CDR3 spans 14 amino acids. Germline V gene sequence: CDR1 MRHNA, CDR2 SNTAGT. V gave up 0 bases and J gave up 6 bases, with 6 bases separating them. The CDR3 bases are TGTGCCAGCAGTGACTCAGGGGGTAATTCACCCCTCCACTTT. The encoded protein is CASSDSGGNSPLHF.

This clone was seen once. The CDR3 region has the DNA TGTGCCAGCAAGCCAACGGGGACAGCCCTCAACACTGAAGCTTTCTTT. Encoded protein: CASKPTGTALNTEAFF. This chain uses TRBV6-4 with TRBJ1-1, with 7 bases fitting TRBD1. Trimming took 7 bases from V and 2 from J; bases not matched to a gene: 13. The CDR3 sequence is 16 residues long. Germline CDR1 and CDR2: MRHNA and SNTAGT.

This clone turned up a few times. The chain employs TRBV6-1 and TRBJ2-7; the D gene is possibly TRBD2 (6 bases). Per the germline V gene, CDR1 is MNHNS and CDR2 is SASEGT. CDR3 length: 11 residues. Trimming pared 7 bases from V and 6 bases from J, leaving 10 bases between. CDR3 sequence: CASTVGGEQYF. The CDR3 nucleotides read TGTGCCAGCACCGTCGGGGGCGAGCAGTACTTC.

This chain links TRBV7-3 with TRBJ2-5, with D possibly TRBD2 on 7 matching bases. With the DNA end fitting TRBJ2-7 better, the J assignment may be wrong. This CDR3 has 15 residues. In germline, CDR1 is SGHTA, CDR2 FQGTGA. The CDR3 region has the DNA TGTGCCAGCAGCGCACAGGGAGGGGTACGTGACGAGCAGTACTTC. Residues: CASSAQGGVRDEQYF.

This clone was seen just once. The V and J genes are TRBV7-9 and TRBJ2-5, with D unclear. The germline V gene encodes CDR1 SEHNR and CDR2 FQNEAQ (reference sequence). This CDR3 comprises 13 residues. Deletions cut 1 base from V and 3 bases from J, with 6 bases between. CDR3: CASSLGAKETQYF. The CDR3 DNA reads TGTGCCAGCAGCTTAGGGGCCAAAGAGACCCAGTACTTC.

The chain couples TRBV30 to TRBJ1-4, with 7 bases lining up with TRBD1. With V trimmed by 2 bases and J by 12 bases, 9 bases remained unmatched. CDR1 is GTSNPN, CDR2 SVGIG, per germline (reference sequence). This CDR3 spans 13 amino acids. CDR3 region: CAWSTLPGTELFF. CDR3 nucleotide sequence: TGTGCCTGGAGTACCCTACCCGGGACAGAACTGTTTTTT. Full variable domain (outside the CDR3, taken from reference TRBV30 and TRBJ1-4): SQTIHQWPATLVQPVGSPLSLECTVEGTSNPNLYWYRQAAGRGLQLLFYSVGIGQISSEVPQNLSASRPQDRQFILSSKKLLLSDSGFYLCAWSTLPGTELFFGSGTQLSVL.

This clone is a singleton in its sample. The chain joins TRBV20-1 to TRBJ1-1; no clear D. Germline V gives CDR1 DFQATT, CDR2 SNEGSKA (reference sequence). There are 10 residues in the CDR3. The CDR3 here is CTPGGTEAFF. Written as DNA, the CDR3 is TGCACCCCGGGAGGGACTGAAGCTTTCTTT.

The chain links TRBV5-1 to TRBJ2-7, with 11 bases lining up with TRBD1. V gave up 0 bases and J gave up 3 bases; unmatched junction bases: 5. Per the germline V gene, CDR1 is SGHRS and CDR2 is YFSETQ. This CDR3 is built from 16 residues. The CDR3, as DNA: TGCGCCAGCAGCTTGGTCCGCGGGACAGGGGGCTACGAGCAGTACTTC. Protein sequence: CASSLVRGTGGYEQYF.

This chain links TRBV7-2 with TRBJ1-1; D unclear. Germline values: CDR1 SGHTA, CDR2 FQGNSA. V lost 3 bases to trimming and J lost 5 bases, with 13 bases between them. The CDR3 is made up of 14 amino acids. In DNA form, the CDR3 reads TGTGCCAGCAGCTTGCTCGATACGGGTACTGAAGCTTTCTTT. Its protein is CASSLLDTGTEAFF.

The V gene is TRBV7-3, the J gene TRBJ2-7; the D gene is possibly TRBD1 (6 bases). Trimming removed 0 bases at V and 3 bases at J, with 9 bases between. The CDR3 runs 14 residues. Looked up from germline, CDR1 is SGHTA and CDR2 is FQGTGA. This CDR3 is CASSLTGDNYEQYF. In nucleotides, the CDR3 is TGTGCCAGCAGCTTAACGGGGGACAACTACGAGCAGTACTTC.

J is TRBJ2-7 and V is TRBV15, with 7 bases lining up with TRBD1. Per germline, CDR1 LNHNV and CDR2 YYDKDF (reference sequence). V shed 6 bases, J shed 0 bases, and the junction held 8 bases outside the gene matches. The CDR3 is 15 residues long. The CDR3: CATRDPGTASYEQYF. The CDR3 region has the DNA TGTGCCACCAGGGACCCCGGGACAGCCTCCTACGAGCAGTACTTC. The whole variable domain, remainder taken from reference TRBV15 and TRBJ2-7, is DAMVIQNPRYQVTQFGKPVTLSCSQTLNHNVMYWYQQKSSQAPKLLFHYYDKDFNNEADTPDNFQSRRPNTSFCFLDIRSPGLGDTAMYLCATRDPGTASYEQYFGPGTRLTVT.

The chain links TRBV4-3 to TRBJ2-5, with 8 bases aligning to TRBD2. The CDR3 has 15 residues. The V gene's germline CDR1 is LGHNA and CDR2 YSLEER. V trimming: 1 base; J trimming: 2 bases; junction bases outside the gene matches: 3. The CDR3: CASSQGASGQETQYF. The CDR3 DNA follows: TGCGCCAGCAGCCAAGGGGCTAGCGGGCAAGAGACCCAGTACTTC.

The DNA for the CDR3 is TGTGCCAGAAGCTTAAGGGGGGGAGGCCGGGGGGCCCCCAGCAATCAGCCCCAGCATTTT. This encodes CARSLRGGGRGAPSNQPQHF. This chain links TRBV7-5 with TRBJ1-5. TRBV7-5 counts as a pseudogene. CDR3 size: 20 residues.

CDR3: CAWSVGYEQYF. DNA of the CDR3: TGTGCCTGGAGTGTCGGCTACGAGCAGTACTTC. The chain links TRBV30 to TRBJ2-7; D uncertain. Germline loops: CDR1 GTSNPN, CDR2 SVGIG (reference sequence). The ends were cut back, 0 bases at V and 3 bases at J, with 3 bases in the middle. The CDR3 is made up of 11 amino acids.

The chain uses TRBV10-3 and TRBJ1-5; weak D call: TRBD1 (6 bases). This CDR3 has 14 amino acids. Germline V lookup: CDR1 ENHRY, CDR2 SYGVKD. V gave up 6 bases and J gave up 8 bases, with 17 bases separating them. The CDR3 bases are TGTGCCATCAGGAAAGAGGGTGGGGGCGAGCCCCAGCATTTT. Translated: CAIRKEGGGEPQHF.

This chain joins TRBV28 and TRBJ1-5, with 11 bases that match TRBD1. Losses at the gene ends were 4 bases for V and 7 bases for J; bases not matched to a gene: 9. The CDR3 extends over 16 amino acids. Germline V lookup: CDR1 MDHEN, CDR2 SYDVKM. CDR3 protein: CASSSTAGQGAQPQHF. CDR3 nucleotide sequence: TGTGCCAGCAGTTCGACCGCCGGACAGGGGGCGCAGCCCCAGCATTTT.

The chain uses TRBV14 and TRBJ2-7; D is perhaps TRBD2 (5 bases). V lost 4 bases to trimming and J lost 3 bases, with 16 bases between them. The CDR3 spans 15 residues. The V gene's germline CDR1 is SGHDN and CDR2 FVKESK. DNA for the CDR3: TGTGCCAGCAGCCGTTCGGGCGGAAGCGGCTACGAGCAGTACTTC. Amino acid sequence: CASSRSGGSGYEQYF.